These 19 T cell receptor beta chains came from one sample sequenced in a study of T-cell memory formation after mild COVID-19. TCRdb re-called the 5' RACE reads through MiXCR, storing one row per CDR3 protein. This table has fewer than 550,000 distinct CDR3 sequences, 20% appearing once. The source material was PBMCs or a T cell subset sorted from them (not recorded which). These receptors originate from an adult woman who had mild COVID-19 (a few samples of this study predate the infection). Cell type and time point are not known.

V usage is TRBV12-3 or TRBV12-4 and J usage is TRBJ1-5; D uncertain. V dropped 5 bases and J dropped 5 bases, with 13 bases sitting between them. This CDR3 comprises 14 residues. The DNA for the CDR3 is TGTGCCAGCAGTGATGTGGGGATTGATCAGCCCCAGCATTTT. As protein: CASSDVGIDQPQHF.

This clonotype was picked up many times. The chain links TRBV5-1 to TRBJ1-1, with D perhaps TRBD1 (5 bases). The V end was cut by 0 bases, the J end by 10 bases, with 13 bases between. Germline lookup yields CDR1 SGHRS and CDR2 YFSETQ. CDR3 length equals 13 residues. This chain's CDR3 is CASSLGQGIGAFF. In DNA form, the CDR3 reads TGCGCCAGCAGCTTGGGCCAGGGTATTGGAGCTTTCTTT. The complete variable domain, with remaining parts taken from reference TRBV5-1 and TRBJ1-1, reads KAGVTQTPRYLIKTRGQQVTLSCSPISGHRSVSWYQQTPGQGLQFLFEYFSETQRNKGNFPGRFSGRQFSNSRSEMNVSTLELGDSALYLCASSLGQGIGAFFGQGTRLTVV.

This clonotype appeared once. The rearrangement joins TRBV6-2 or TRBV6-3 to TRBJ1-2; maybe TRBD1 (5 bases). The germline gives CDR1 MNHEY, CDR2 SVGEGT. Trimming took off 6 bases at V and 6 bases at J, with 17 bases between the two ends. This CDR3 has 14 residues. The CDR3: CASRDDRLSNGYTF. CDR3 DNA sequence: TGTGCCAGCAGAGACGACAGACTGAGTAATGGCTACACCTTC.

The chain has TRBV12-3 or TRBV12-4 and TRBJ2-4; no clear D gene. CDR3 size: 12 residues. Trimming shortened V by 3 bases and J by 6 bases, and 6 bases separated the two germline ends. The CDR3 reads CASSFGRNIQYF. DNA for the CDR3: TGTGCCAGCAGTTTCGGGCGAAACATTCAGTACTTC.

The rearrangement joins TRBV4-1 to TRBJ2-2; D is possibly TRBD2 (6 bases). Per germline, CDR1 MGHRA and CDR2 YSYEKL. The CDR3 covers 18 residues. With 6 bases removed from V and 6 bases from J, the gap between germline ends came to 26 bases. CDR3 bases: TGCGCCAGCAGTACACTTAGGCGCGGACTATTTGGCTCCGGGGAGCTGTTTTTT. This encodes CASSTLRRGLFGSGELFF.

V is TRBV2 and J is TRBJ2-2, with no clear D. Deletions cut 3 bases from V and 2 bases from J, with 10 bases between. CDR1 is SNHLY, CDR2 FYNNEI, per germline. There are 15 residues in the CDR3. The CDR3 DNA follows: TGTGCCAGCAGTGATGTGGGCGGAAACACCGGGGAGCTGTTTTTT. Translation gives CASSDVGGNTGELFF.

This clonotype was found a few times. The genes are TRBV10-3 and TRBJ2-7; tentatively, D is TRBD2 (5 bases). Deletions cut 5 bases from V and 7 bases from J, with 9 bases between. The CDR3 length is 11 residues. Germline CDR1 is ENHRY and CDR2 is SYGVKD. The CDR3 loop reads CAISSGKEQYF. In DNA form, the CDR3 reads TGTGCCATCAGTTCCGGGAAAGAGCAGTACTTC.

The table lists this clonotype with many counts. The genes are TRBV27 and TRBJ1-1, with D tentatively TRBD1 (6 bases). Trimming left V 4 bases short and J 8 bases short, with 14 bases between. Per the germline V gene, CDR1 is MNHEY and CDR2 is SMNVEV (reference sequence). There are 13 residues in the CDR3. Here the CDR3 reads CASSSPDRKEAFF. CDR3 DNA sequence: TGTGCCAGCAGTTCCCCCGACAGGAAGGAAGCTTTCTTT.

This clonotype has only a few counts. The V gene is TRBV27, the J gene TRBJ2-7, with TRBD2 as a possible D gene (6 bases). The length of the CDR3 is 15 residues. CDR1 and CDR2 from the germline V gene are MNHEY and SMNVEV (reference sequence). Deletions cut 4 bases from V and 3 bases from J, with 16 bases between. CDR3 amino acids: CASSSVGGPLYEQYF. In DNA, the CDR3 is TGTGCCAGCAGTTCCGTGGGGGGTCCACTCTACGAGCAGTACTTC.

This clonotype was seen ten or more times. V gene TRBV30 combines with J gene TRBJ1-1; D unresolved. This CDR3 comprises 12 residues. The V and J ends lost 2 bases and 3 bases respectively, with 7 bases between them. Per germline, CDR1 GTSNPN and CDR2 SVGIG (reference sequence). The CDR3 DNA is TGTGCCTGGAGTTGGGCGTACACTGAAGCTTTCTTT. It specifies CAWSWAYTEAFF.

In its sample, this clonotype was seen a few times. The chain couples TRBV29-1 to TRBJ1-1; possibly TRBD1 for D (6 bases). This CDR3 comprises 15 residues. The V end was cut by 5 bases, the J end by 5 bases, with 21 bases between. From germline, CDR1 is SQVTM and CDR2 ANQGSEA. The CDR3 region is CSVTIDVVGGTEAFF. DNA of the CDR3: TGCAGCGTTACAATTGACGTAGTAGGGGGAACTGAAGCTTTCTTT.

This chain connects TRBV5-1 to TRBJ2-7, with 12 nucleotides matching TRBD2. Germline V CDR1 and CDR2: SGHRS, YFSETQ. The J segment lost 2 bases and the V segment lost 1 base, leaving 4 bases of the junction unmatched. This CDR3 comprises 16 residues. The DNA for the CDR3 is TGCGCCAGCAGCTTGACCCCTAGCGGGAGGGCCTACGAGCAGTACTTC. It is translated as CASSLTPSGRAYEQYF.

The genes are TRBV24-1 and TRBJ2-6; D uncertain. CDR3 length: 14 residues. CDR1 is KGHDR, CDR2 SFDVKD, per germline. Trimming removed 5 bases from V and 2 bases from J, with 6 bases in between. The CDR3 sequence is CATSGPAGANVLTF. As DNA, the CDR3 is TGTGCCACCAGTGGTCCAGCTGGGGCCAACGTCCTGACTTTC.

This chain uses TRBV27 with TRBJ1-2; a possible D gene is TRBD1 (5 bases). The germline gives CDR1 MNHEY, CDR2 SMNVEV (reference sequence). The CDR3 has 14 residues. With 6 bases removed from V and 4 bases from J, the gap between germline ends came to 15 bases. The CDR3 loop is CASSFGGVRYGYTF. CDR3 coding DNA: TGTGCCAGCAGCTTCGGGGGGGTCCGCTATGGCTACACCTTC.

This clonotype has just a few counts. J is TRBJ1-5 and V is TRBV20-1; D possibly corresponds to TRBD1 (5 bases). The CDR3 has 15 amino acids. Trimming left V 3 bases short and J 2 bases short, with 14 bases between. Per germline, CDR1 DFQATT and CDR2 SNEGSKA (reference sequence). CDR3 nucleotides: TGCAGTGCTAGGAACCAATTCAGGGGCAATCAGCCCCAGCATTTT. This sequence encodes CSARNQFRGNQPQHF.

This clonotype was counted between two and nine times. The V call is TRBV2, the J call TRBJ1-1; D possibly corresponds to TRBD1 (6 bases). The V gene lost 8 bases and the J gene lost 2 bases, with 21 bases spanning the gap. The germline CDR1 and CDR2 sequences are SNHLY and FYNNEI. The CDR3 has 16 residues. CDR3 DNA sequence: TGTGCCAGCGCTTGGACAGTACACAACGTTAACACTGAAGCTTTCTTT. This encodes CASAWTVHNVNTEAFF.

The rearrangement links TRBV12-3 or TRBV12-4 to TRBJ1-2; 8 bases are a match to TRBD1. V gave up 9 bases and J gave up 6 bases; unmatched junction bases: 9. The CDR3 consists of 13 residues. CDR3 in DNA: TGTGCCAGTAGACTACAGGGACAGGATGGCTACACCTTC. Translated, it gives CASRLQGQDGYTF.

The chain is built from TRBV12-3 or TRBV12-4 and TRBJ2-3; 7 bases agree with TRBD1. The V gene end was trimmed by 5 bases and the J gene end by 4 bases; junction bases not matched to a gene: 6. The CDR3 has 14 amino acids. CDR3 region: CASSVHRGADTQYF. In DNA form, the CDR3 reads TGTGCCAGCAGTGTCCACAGGGGAGCAGATACGCAGTATTTT.

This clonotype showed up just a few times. The chain's CDR3 is CASSRLGGDEQYF. DNA of the CDR3: TGTGCCAGCAGCCGCTTGGGTGGGGACGAGCAGTACTTC. The V and J genes are TRBV3-1 and TRBJ2-7; no clear D. CDR1 is LGHDT, CDR2 YNNKEL, per germline (reference sequence). The CDR3 sequence is 13 residues long. Trimming took off 4 bases at V and 5 bases at J, with 12 bases between the two ends.